Each of the 16 T cell receptor beta chains below was sequenced from the same sample in a study of beta chain features in type 1 diabetes. The study, taken as a whole, reports: All four CD4+ subsets from Type 1 diabetes patients carried moderately but significantly shorter TCRB CDR3s.

All of the isolated RNA was reverse transcribed, so expressed TCRB transcripts were sequenced. Profiling relied on immunoSEQ multiplex PCR, and the TCRdb table lists in-frame clones only, not all of them. The sample carries hundreds of thousands of clones, roughly an eighth recorded once. No cognate antigen is known for these TCRs. Specimen: naive CD4+ T cells from blood. These receptors were taken from a man aged 18 to 30 with type 1 diabetes.

The chain is built from TRBV7-6 and TRBJ2-7; 10 nucleotides match TRBD2. After removal of 0 bases from V and 7 bases from J, the junction contained 3 bases not matched to a gene. Germline CDR1 SGHVS, CDR2 FNYEAQ. The CDR3 is 14 residues long. This chain's CDR3 is CASSLAQLAGEQYF. CDR3 DNA sequence: TGTGCCAGCAGCTTAGCCCAACTAGCGGGGGAGCAGTACTTC.

Worth noting for this clone: Other DNA sequences in the sample encode the same CDR3. The rearrangement links TRBV10-3 to TRBJ2-7; D unclear. The V and J ends lost 6 bases and 5 bases respectively, with 8 bases between them. This CDR3 spans 11 amino acids. CDR1 and CDR2 (germline): ENHRY, SYGVKD. The CDR3 spells CAISGGDEQYF. CDR3 coding DNA: TGTGCCATCAGCGGCGGCGACGAGCAGTACTTC.

This chain joins TRBV6-5 and TRBJ1-2; D perhaps matches TRBD1 (5 bases). The CDR3 is 14 amino acids. V lost 7 bases to trimming and J lost 1 base, with 13 bases between them. CDR1 and CDR2 from the germline V gene are MNHEY and SVGAGI. The CDR3 sequence is CASTLVGGNYGYTF. CDR3 nucleotides: TGTGCCAGCACCCTCGTCGGGGGTAACTATGGCTACACCTTC.

The gene calls are TRBV7-9 and TRBJ2-5; D possibly corresponds to TRBD2 (6 bases). Germline CDR1 is SEHNR and CDR2 is FQNEAQ (reference sequence). V lost 4 bases, J lost 4 bases, and 19 bases lay in between. CDR3 length: 16 amino acids. CDR3 in amino acids: CASSSPEGLAVETQYF. CDR3 in DNA: TGTGCCAGCAGCTCCCCGGAGGGCTTAGCGGTAGAGACCCAGTACTTC.

V usage is TRBV30 and J usage is TRBJ2-7; D remains ambiguous. Trimming removed 0 bases from V and 3 bases from J, with 6 bases in between. This CDR3 is 12 amino acids long. Germline V gene data show CDR1 as GTSNPN and CDR2 as SVGIG (reference sequence). The CDR3 sequence is CAWSVSFYEQYF. The CDR3 region has the DNA TGTGCCTGGAGTGTATCCTTCTACGAGCAGTACTTC.

This clone turned up a few times. The sample has other DNA sequences that encode this CDR3 too. V usage is TRBV6-5 and J usage is TRBJ1-1; no definite D call. The V and J ends lost 0 bases and 1 base respectively, with 6 bases between them. The CDR3 length is 14 residues. The germline V gene has CDR1 MNHEY and CDR2 SVGAGI. The CDR3 sequence: CASSYSRANTEAFF. The CDR3 DNA is TGTGCCAGCAGTTACTCTCGAGCGAACACTGAAGCTTTCTTT.

This clone appeared a few times. The chain recombines TRBV5-4 with TRBJ2-1; the match to TRBD2 covers 14 bases. The trim removed 6 bases at V and 6 bases at J, leaving 5 bases unmatched. CDR1 is SGHNT, CDR2 YYREEE, per germline (reference sequence). CDR3 length equals 15 residues. CDR3 DNA sequence: TGTGCCAGCACCCCGACTAGCGGGGGGGTCAATGAGCAGTTCTTC. Translation: CASTPTSGGVNEQFF.

This clone appeared a few times. The chain recombines TRBV19 with TRBJ2-1, with D hard to call. Germline V gene sequence: CDR1 LNHDA, CDR2 SQIVND (reference sequence). The CDR3 spans 13 residues. V was trimmed by 7 bases and J by 3 bases, leaving 10 bases between them. Here the CDR3 reads CASTEGNYNEQFF. CDR3 DNA sequence: TGTGCCAGTACCGAAGGGAACTACAATGAGCAGTTCTTC.

This clone was recorded a few times. V and J are TRBV7-2 and TRBJ2-5; TRBD2 matches at 11 bases. The V and J ends lost 2 bases and 10 bases, in that order; junction bases with no gene match: 6. Germline V gene sequence: CDR1 SGHTA, CDR2 FQGNSA. The CDR3 has 14 residues. In nucleotides, the CDR3 is TGTGCCAGCAGCTTAACTAGCGGGGGTTCGTTCCAGTACTTC. Its translation is CASSLTSGGSFQYF.

This clone has a handful of counts. The J gene is TRBJ1-1, the V gene TRBV7-3; D might be TRBD1 (5 bases). V was pared by 2 bases and J by 4 bases, with 11 bases between. CDR1 and CDR2 (germline): SGHTA, FQGTGA. CDR3 length: 14 amino acids. CDR3 region: CASSLSGGVTEAFF. CDR3 nucleotide sequence: TGTGCCAGCAGCTTATCCGGGGGAGTCACTGAAGCTTTCTTT.

J is TRBJ2-1 and V is TRBV29-1; 8 nucleotides line up with TRBD2. CDR1 is SQVTM and CDR2 is ANQGSEA in the germline V gene. V gave up 1 base and J gave up 6 bases; unmatched junction bases: 17. This CDR3 comprises 18 residues. As DNA, the CDR3 is TGCAGCGTTGAAGCGGGGGGGCTGTCCGGCCGCTTACCCAATGAGCAGTTCTTC. It yields the protein CSVEAGGLSGRLPNEQFF.

This clone was observed a few times. This chain joins TRBV6-5 and TRBJ2-3, with 9 bases identical to TRBD2. Looked up from germline, CDR1 is MNHEY and CDR2 is SVGAGI. The CDR3 consists of 15 residues. With 5 bases clipped from V and 3 bases from J, the junction kept 6 bases outside the gene matches. CDR3 sequence reads: CASSPLAGGTDTQYF. The CDR3, as DNA: TGTGCCAGCAGTCCCTTGGCGGGGGGGACAGATACGCAGTATTTT.

The chain couples TRBV18 to TRBJ2-5; no reliable D call. Germline V lookup: CDR1 KGHSH, CDR2 LQKENI. The CDR3 is made up of 15 amino acids. The V end lost 0 bases, the J end lost 2 bases, and 10 bases lay between the germline ends. CDR3 coding DNA: TGTGCCAGCTCACCACCGGGCGGCAGGCAAGAGACCCAGTACTTC. This sequence encodes CASSPPGGRQETQYF.

This clone was picked up a small number of times. The J gene is TRBJ2-1, the V gene TRBV6-5; TRBD2 matches 14 bases. The CDR3 contains 15 residues. The ends lost 2 bases at V and 6 bases at J; junction bases unmatched: 0. Germline values: CDR1 MNHEY, CDR2 SVGAGI. This chain's CDR3 is CASSYGTSGSNEQFF. The CDR3 DNA sequence: TGTGCCAGCAGTTACGGGACTAGCGGGAGCAATGAGCAGTTCTTC.

This rearrangement joins TRBV2 to TRBJ1-6; D is uncertain. The CDR3 has 14 residues. Trimming pared 4 bases from V and 4 bases from J, leaving 8 bases between. Germline CDR1 reads SNHLY; CDR2 reads FYNNEI. The CDR3 region has the DNA TGTGCCAGCAGTGCGAGGATTTATAATTCACCCCTCCACTTT. Protein: CASSARIYNSPLHF.

The CDR3 nucleotides are TGTGCCTGGAGCCAGACAGGGGCCGTCCACTACGAGCAGTACTTC. Its protein is CAWSQTGAVHYEQYF. J is TRBJ2-7 and V is TRBV30; TRBD1 matches 8 bases. Germline V lookup: CDR1 GTSNPN, CDR2 SVGIG (reference sequence). Trimming cost V 3 bases and J 3 bases; bases outside gene matches: 10. This CDR3 region has 15 residues.